This T cell receptor beta chain is drawn from a study of identical twins (dated by TCRdb to 2016 to 2017). Turning to the overall study: To test whether fetal clonotypes persist, this study deep-sequenced TCR alpha and beta repertoires from monozygotic twins, from unrelated adults of various ages, and from cord blood. Replicate twin experiments were performed at different times using different library preparation protocols to rule out contamination. General findings and caveats noted by the study authors: Abundant cord blood beta clonotypes carried fewer insertions; young adult naive repertoires showed a weaker similar trend, while memory repertoires showed none. Invariant T cells such as MAIT and iNKT could partly confound zero-insertion analyses, although diverse VJ usage argued against such confounding for most clonotypes. Because the same donors could not be followed over many years, conclusions were based on cross-sectional statistical analysis. Out-of-frame TCR alpha sequences shared between twins showed an excess of low generation-probability sequences compared with coincidental sharing between unrelated individuals. Recombination models systematically underestimated out-of-frame TCR alpha sharing in monozygotic twins but agreed with sharing between unrelated individuals. A weaker excess of twin sharing was found in beta out-of-frame sequences because the signal-to-noise ratio was lowered by fewer shared sequences.

This clonotype has at least ten counts. Its antigen remains undetermined. Base quality data are lacking; no much larger clone is found one base away. The library was generated by 5' RACE. TCRdb records Illumina HiSeq 2000 as the sequencer. Template switching added a universal primer binding site, and the final cDNA carried a unique molecular identifier that allowed TCR cDNA molecules to be counted accurately. Specific primers in the conserved constant-segment region were used to synthesize first-strand cDNA for the TCR alpha and beta chains. To control for contamination, every cDNA library carried two barcodes: a SMART-Mk sample barcode plus Illumina barcodes. TruSeq adapter sequences and Illumina sample barcodes were added in two successive PCR steps. TCR alpha and beta cDNA libraries were sequenced on the Illumina HiSeq platform with custom primers. The study's own analysis went as follows. Unique molecular identifiers were extracted from raw reads with MiGEC, and CDR3 positions were determined with MiXCR. Recombination models were inferred per individual with the repgenHMM and IGoR tools using an EM algorithm. The analysis of shared clonotypes was done with the tcR package in R, with sharing normalized by the product of cloneset sizes. To study raw recombination without the effects of thymic and clonal selection, out-of-frame nonproductive sequences were analyzed. TCRdb ran its own pipeline on the public reads, namely fastp trimming at Q25 and MiXCR clone calling, and kept in-frame beta chains. Each entry merges the rows of one CDR3 protein and shows their most common DNA and genes. The V and J calls here are based on TCRdb, not the publication. For this sample the table gives roughly 350,000 distinct CDR3 sequences, of which about 10% were detected only once. Around 8.6% of the sample goes to the ten largest clones.

Including cysteine and phenylalanine, the CDR3 has 13 amino acids. The only DNA kept is the CDR3, 39 bases in frame from the first base. At the junction V is shortened by 4 bases and J by 0 bases, with 6 bases in between. All donors were healthy Caucasians. Three unrelated non-twin adults were also sequenced: a male aged 18 to 30, a male aged 50 to 60 and a female aged 50 to 60. Miltenyi CD45RO+ enrichment and human naive T-cell isolation kits were used to isolate memory (CD45RO+) and naive T cells from PBMC. The receptor was derived from a woman aged 45-60 years in good health. What was sequenced was naive T cells sorted from blood. The cell subset or site label of this sample denotes: cells isolated with a human naive T-cell isolation kit. The V and J segments used are TRBV12-3 or TRBV12-4 and TRBJ1-2, with the D gene too uncertain to name. The nucleotide sequence reads TGTGCCAGCAGTTGGGCCACTAACTATGGCTACACCTTC. Its translation reads: CASSWATNYGYTF.